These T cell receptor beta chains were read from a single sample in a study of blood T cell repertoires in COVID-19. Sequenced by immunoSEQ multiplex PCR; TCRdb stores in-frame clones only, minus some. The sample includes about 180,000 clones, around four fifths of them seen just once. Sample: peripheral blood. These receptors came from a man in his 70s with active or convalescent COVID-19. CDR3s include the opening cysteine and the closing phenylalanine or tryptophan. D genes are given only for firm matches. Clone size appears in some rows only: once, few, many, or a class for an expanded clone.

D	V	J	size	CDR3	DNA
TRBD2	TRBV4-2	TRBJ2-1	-	CASSQDRGGLAVNNEQFF	TGTGCCAGCAGCCAAGATCGTGGAGGGCTAGCGGTGAACAATGAGCAGTTCTTC
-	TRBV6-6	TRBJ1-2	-	CASSYPQDGYTF	TGTGCCAGCAGTTACCCACAGGATGGCTACACCTTC
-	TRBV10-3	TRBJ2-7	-	CAISGGGGAGSYEQYF	TGTGCCATCAGTGGTGGGGGGGGCGCAGGGTCCTACGAGCAGTACTTC
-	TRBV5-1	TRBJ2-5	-	CASNQGVQETQYF	TGCGCCAGCAATCAAGGGGTGCAAGAGACCCAGTACTTC
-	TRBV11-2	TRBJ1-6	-	CASSSSSYNSPLHF	TGTGCCAGCAGCTCGAGCTCCTATAATTCACCCCTCCACTTT
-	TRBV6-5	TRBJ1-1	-	CASSLSSVDTEAFF	TGTGCCAGCAGCCTATCGTCTGTGGACACTGAAGCTTTCTTT
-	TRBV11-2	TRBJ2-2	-	CASSSPWGRNTGELFF	TGTGCCAGCAGCTCTCCTTGGGGGCGAAACACCGGGGAGCTGTTTTTT
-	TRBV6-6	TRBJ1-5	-	CASSSLGANQPQHF	TGTGCCAGCAGTTCTCTGGGCGCAAATCAGCCCCAGCATTTT
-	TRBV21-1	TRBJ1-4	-	CASSRTGQREEKLFF	TGTGCCAGCAGCAGGACGGGCCAAAGGGAGGAAAAACTGTTTTTT
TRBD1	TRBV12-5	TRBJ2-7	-	CASGLVVDRQDPWEQYF	TGTGCTAGTGGTTTGGTGGTGGACAGGCAGGACCCCTGGGAGCAGTACTTC
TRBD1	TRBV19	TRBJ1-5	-	CASSPQTGGVMPQHF	TGTGCCAGTAGTCCCCAGACAGGGGGGGTCATGCCCCAGCATTTT
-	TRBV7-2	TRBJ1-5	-	CASSPGQGGYQPQHF	TGTGCCAGCAGCCCAGGGCAGGGCGGTTATCAGCCCCAGCATTTT
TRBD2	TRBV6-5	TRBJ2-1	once	CASRVGGALWNEQFF	TGTGCCAGCAGGGTCGGGGGGGCGTTATGGAATGAGCAGTTCTTC
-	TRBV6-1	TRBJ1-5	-	CASSEPGISNQPQHF	TGTGCCAGCAGTGAGCCAGGGATTAGCAATCAGCCCCAGCATTTT
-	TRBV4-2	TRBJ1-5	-	CASSQDPAASGAQHF	TGTGCCAGCAGCCAAGACCCCGCAGCTTCGGGGGCCCAGCATTTT
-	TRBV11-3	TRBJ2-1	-	CASSLQLANEQFF	TGTGCCAGCAGCTTACAGTTAGCCAATGAGCAGTTCTTC
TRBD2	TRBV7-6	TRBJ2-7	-	CASSPASGGREQYF	TGTGCCAGCAGCCCTGCTAGCGGGGGTCGCGAGCAGTACTTC
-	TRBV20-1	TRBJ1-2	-	CSASVRVGGYTF	TGCAGTGCTAGTGTCAGGGTTGGTGGCTACACCTTC
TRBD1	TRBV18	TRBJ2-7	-	CASSRGGTGISYEQYF	TGTGCCAGCTCTCGAGGCGGGACAGGCATCTCCTACGAGCAGTACTTC
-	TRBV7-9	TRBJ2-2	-	CASSPSAINTGELFF	TGTGCCAGCAGCCCGTCCGCGATAAACACCGGGGAGCTGTTTTTT
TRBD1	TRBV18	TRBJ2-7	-	CASSPRKTGGPYEQYF	TGTGCCAGCTCACCACGAAAGACAGGGGGACCTTACGAGCAGTACTTC
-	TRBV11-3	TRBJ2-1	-	CASSLDAEDEQFF	TGTGCCAGCAGCTTAGATGCGGAGGATGAGCAGTTCTTC
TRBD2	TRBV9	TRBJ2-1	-	CASSVASGIYNEQFF	TGTGCCAGCAGCGTAGCAAGCGGGATTTACAATGAGCAGTTCTTC
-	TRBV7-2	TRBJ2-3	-	CASSSQGGLTDTQYF	TGTGCCAGCAGCTCTCAGGGGGGTTTGACAGATACGCAGTATTTT
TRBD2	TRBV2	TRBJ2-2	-	CASSDVAGGGGELFF	TGTGCCAGCAGTGACGTTGCGGGAGGAGGCGGGGAGCTGTTTTTT
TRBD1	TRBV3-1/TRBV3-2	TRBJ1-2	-	CASSQVRDRGRPDYGYTF	TGTGCCAGCAGCCAAGTCCGGGACAGGGGGCGGCCCGACTATGGCTACACCTTC
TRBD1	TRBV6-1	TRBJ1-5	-	CASSEVVGGGPQHF	TGTGCCAGCAGTGAAGTCGTAGGGGGCGGGCCCCAGCATTTT
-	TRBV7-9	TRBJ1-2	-	CASSSRVGAVEQSDGYTF	TGTGCCAGCAGCTCCCGGGTGGGGGCAGTGGAGCAATCAGATGGCTACACCTTC
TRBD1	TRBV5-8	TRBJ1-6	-	CASSLGQGAYSPLHF	TGTGCCAGCAGCCTGGGACAGGGGGCTTATTCACCCCTCCACTTT
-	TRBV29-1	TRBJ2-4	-	CSAELQTKNIQYF	TGCAGCGCGGAACTCCAGACTAAAAACATTCAGTACTTC
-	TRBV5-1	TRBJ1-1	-	CASNMDSNTEAFF	TGCGCCAGCAACATGGACAGTAACACTGAAGCTTTCTTT
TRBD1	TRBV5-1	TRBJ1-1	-	CASKRQGGATEAFF	TGCGCCAGCAAACGACAGGGCGGCGCAACCGAAGCTTTCTTT
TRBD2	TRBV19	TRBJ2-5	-	CASSGGLYQETQYF	TGTGCGTCAAGCGGGGGACTTTACCAAGAGACCCAGTACTTC
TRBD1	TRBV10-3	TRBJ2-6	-	CAISDQTGGSGANVLTF	TGTGCCATCAGTGATCAGACAGGGGGTTCTGGGGCCAACGTCCTGACTTTC
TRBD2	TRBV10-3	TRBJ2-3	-	CAITSGGAETDTQYF	TGTGCCATCACTAGCGGGGGGGCCGAAACAGATACGCAGTATTTT
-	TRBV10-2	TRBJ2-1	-	CASSASLVRNEQFF	TGCGCCAGCAGTGCGAGTCTAGTCCGCAATGAGCAGTTCTTC
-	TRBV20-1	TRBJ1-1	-	CSASPAGGWGNTEAFF	TGCAGTGCTAGTCCCGCGGGGGGGTGGGGAAACACTGAAGCTTTCTTT
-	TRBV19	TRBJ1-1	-	CASSIGAGTLNTEAFF	TGTGCCAGTAGTATAGGTGCGGGGACTTTAAACACTGAAGCTTTCTTT
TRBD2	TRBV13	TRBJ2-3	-	CASSAGTSGPDTQYF	TGTGCCAGCAGCGCCGGGACTAGCGGTCCCGATACGCAGTATTTT
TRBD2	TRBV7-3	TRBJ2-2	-	CASSSRVSGSLNTGELFF	TGTGCCAGCAGCTCCCGGGTTAGCGGGAGCCTGAACACCGGGGAGCTGTTTTTT
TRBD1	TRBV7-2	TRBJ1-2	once	CASSQRQGEGYGYTF	TGTGCCAGCAGCCAGCGACAGGGGGAAGGCTATGGCTACACCTTC